Following are 9 T cell receptor beta chains from one sample sequenced in a study of Graves' ophthalmopathy and Graves' hyperthyroidism. RNA transcripts were the template, and TCR beta CDR3 regions were amplified from them. Following a first-round RT-PCR that used HTBI primers, a second-round multiplex PCR was carried out. Using its own MiXCR run on the multiplex PCR reads, TCRdb lists one record per CDR3 protein. The sample has around 1.1 million distinct CDR3 sequences, 36% seen once; the top ten hold 11%. Material for sequencing was peripheral blood or thyroid tissue (not recorded which). Source of these receptors: an adult man with Graves' hyperthyroidism.

This clonotype has only a few counts. This sequence joins TRBV15 and TRBJ2-2; 14 bases match TRBD2. Germline V gives CDR1 LNHNV, CDR2 YYDKDF (reference sequence). This CDR3 has 16 residues. J lost 7 bases, V lost 5 bases, and 6 bases had no gene match. The CDR3 protein is CATSPGLAGVGGELFF. CDR3 nucleotides: TGTGCCACCAGCCCGGGACTAGCGGGAGTCGGCGGGGAGCTGTTTTTT.

There are many counts of this clonotype. The rearrangement uses TRBV20-1 and TRBJ2-5, with D unresolved. The CDR3 extends over 13 amino acids. Germline V CDR1 and CDR2: DFQATT, SNEGSKA (reference sequence). V was trimmed by 6 bases and J by 1 base, leaving 12 bases between them. DNA for the CDR3: TGCAGTGCCCCTAGTGGTCTCCAAGAGACCCAGTACTTC. Its protein product is CSAPSGLQETQYF.

This clonotype was counted only a few times. The J gene is TRBJ2-7, the V gene TRBV19; 10 nucleotides agree with TRBD1. With 10 bases clipped from V and 5 bases from J, the junction kept 26 bases outside the gene matches. This CDR3 region has 19 residues. Germline V gives CDR1 LNHDA, CDR2 SQIVND (reference sequence). This CDR3 reads CAKRLDRGLRREDDHEQYF. The CDR3 DNA reads as TGTGCCAAGAGATTAGACAGGGGGCTAAGGCGGGAGGATGACCACGAGCAGTACTTC.

The V call is TRBV6-6, the J call TRBJ1-1; the D gene is possibly TRBD1 (5 bases). The CDR3 spans 11 residues. Germline loops: CDR1 MNHNY, CDR2 SVGAGI (reference sequence). Trimming left V 5 bases short and J 10 bases short, with 11 bases between. CDR3 sequence (DNA): TGTGCCAGCAGTGCAGGGACTAGAGCTTTCTTT. Protein product: CASSAGTRAFF.

Of note for this clonotype: The junction departs from germline at one end; a sequencing error may be responsible. The rearrangement joins TRBV7-3 to TRBJ2-7, with D possibly being TRBD2 (6 bases). This CDR3 contains 15 residues. Per germline, CDR1 SGHTA and CDR2 FQGTGA. For the CDR3, the DNA is TGCGCCAGCAGTCGCACGGGGACTGATACCTACGAGCAGTACTTC. This translates into CASSRTGTDTYEQYF.

The chain is built from TRBV2 and TRBJ1-1, with D uncertain. The V end lost 7 bases, the J end lost 10 bases, and 16 bases lay between the germline ends. CDR1 and CDR2 from the germline V gene are SNHLY and FYNNEI. The CDR3 runs 12 residues. CDR3 loop: CASNNAGNGAFF. CDR3 coding DNA: TGTGCCAGCAACAACGCCGGGAACGGAGCTTTCTTT.

This clonotype was counted a few times. This chain joins TRBV6-2 or TRBV6-3 and TRBJ2-7; D gene unclear. The CDR3 contains 13 residues. V lost 0 bases to trimming and J lost 7 bases, with 10 bases between them. Germline V CDR1 and CDR2: MNHEY, SVGEGT. The chain's CDR3 is CASSYSSQSEQYF. CDR3 sequence (DNA): TGTGCCAGCAGTTACTCGAGTCAGTCGGAGCAGTACTTC.

The chain uses TRBV7-2 and TRBJ2-7; TRBD1 is a possible D gene (6 bases). The germline gives CDR1 SGHTA, CDR2 FQGNSA. The CDR3 is 13 residues long. Deletions cut 6 bases from V and 0 bases from J, with 9 bases between. CDR3 amino acids: CASRPGVSYEQYF. The CDR3, as DNA: TGTGCCAGCAGGCCAGGGGTCTCCTACGAGCAGTACTTC.

This clonotype was observed a handful of times. V usage is TRBV27 and J usage is TRBJ1-5; a weak D match, TRBD1 (6 bases). This CDR3 region has 14 residues. V lost 7 bases and J 0 bases, leaving 10 bases between the germline ends. Germline-derived CDR1 and CDR2 are MNHEY and SMNVEV (reference sequence). As DNA, the CDR3 is TGTGCCAGCACAGACAGGCCTAGCAATCAGCCCCAGCATTTT. It specifies CASTDRPSNQPQHF.